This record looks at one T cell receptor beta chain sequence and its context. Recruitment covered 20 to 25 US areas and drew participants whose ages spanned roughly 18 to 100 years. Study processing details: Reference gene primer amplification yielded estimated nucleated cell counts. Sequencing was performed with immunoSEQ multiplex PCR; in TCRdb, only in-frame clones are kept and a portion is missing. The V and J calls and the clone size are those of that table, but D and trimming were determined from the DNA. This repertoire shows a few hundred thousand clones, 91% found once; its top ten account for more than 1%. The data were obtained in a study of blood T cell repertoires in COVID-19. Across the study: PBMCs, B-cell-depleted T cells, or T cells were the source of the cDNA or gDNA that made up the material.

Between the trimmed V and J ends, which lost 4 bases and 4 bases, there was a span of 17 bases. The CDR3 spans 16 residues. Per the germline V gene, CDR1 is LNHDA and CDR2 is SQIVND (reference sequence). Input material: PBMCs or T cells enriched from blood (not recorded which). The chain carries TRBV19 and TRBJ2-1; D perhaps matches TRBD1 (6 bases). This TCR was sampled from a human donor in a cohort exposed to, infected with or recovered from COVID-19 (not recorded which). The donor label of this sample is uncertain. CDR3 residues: CASSRGPGTSYNEQFF. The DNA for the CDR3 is TGTGCCAGTAGTAGGGGCCCCGGGACATCATACAATGAGCAGTTCTTC.